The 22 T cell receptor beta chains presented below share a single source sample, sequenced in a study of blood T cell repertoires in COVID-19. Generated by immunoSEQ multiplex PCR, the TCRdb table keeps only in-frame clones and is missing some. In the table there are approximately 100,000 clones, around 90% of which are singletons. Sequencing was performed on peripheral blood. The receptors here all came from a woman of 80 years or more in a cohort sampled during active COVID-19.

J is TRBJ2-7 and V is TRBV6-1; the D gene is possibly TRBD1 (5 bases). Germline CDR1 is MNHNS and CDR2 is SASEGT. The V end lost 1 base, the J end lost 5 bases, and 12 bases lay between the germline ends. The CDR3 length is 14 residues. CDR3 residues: CASSEGLRGHEQYF. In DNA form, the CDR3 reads TGTGCCAGCAGTGAAGGACTTAGGGGCCACGAGCAGTACTTC.

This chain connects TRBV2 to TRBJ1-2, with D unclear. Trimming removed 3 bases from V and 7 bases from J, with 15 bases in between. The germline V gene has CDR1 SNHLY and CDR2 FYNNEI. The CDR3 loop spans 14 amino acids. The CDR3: CASSEGQVFIGYTF. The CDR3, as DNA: TGTGCCAGCAGTGAGGGCCAGGTATTTATTGGCTACACCTTC.

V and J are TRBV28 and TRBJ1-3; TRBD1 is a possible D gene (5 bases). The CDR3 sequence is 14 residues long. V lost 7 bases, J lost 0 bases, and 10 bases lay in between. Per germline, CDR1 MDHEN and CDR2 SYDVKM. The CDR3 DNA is TGTGCCAGCATGCGGGACCTCTCTGGAAACACCATATATTTT. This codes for CASMRDLSGNTIYF.

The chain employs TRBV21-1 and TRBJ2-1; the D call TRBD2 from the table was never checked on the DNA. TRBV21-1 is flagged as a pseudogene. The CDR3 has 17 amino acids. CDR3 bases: TGTGCCAGCAGCACCCGACTAGCGGGGGGGCTATTAGAGGCGCAGTTCTTC. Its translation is CASSTRLAGGLLEAQFF.

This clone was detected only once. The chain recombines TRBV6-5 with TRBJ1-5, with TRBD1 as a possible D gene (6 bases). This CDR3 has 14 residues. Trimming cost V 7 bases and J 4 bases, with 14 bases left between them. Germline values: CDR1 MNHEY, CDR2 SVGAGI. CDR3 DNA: TGTGCCAGCACTTGGGACAATTGGAATCAGCCCCAGCATTTT. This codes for CASTWDNWNQPQHF.

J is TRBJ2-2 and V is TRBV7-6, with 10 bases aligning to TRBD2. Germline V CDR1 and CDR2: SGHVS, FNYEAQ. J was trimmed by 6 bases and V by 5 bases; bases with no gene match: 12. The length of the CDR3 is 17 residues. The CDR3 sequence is CASSRNSAGGGAGELFF. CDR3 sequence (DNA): TGTGCCAGCAGCCGAAATTCAGCGGGAGGGGGTGCCGGGGAGCTGTTTTTT.

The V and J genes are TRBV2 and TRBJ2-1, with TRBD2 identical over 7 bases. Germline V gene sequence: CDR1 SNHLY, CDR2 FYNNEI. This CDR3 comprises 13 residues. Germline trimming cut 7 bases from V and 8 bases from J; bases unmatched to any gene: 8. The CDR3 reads CASKVGGPDEQFF. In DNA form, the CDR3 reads TGTGCCAGCAAGGTGGGAGGGCCCGATGAGCAGTTCTTC.

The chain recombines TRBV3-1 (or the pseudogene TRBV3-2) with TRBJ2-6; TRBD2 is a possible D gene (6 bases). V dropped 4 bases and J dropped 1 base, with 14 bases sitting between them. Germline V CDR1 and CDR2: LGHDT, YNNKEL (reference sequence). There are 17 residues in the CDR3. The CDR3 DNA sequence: TGTGCCAGCAGCCTCATGACGGGGGTTTCTGGGGCCAACGTCCTGACTTTC. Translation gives CASSLMTGVSGANVLTF.

In DNA, the CDR3 is TGTGCCAGTAGTATTTTCCAGGGCGTTGGCTATGGCTACACCTTC. Protein product: CASSIFQGVGYGYTF. V usage is TRBV19 and J usage is TRBJ1-2; D may be TRBD1 (5 bases). V lost 3 bases, J lost 4 bases, and 15 bases lay in between. Germline V gene lookup returns CDR1 LNHDA and CDR2 SQIVND (reference sequence). The CDR3 loop spans 15 amino acids.

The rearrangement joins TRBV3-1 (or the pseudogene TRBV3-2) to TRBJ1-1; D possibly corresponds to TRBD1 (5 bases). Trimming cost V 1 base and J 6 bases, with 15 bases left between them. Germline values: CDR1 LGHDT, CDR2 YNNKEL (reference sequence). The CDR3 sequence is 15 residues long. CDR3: CASSQGGGRRAEAFF. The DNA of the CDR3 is TGTGCCAGCAGCCAAGGCGGGGGGAGGAGAGCTGAAGCTTTCTTT.

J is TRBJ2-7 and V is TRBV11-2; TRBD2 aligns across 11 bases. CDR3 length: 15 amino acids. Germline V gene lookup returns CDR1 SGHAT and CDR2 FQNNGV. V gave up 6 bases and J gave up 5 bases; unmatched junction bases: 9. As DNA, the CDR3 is TGTGCCAGCAGTTCTCCTAGCGGGAGGTCCCACGAGCAGTACTTC. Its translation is CASSSPSGRSHEQYF.

The DNA for the CDR3 is TGTGCCAGCAGCCGAGAGAAAGTCCTCGAGCAGTACTTC. It specifies CASSREKVLEQYF. The chain uses TRBV12-3 or TRBV12-4 and TRBJ2-7; unclear D gene. V was trimmed by 6 bases and J by 6 bases, leaving 15 bases between them. The CDR3 spans 13 residues.

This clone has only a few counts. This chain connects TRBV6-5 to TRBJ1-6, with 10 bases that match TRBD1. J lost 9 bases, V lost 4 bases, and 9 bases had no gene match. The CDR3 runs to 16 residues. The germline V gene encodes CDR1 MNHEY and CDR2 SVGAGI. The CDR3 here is CASSSVGTGVFSPLHF. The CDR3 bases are TGTGCCAGCAGTTCAGTCGGGACAGGGGTTTTTTCACCCCTCCACTTT.

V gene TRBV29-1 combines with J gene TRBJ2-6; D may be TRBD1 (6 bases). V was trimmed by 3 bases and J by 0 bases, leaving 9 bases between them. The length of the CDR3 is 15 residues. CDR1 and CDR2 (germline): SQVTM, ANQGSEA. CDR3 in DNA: TGCAGCGTTGATTGGGGGCCCTCTGGGGCCAACGTCCTGACTTTC. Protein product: CSVDWGPSGANVLTF.

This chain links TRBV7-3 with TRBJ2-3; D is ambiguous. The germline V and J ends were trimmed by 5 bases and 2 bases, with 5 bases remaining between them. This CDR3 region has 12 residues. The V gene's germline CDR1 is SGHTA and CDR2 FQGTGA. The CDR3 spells CASSPDTDTQYF. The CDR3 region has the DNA TGTGCCAGCAGCCCAGACACAGATACGCAGTATTTT.

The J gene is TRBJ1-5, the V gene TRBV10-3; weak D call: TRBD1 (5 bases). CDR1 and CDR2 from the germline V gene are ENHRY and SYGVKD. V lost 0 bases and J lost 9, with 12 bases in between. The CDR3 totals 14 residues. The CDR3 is CAISESGREGPQHF. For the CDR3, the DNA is TGTGCCATCAGTGAGTCTGGCAGGGAGGGGCCCCAGCATTTT.

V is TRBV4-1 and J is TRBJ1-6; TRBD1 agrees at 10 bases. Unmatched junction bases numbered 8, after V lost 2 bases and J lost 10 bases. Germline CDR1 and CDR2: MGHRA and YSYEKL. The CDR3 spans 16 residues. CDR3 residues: CASSQTSDRGHSPLHF. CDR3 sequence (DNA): TGCGCCAGCAGCCAAACATCCGACAGGGGGCACTCACCCCTCCACTTT.

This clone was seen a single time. CDR3 sequence reads: CASSPGTSLNEQFF. The CDR3 DNA follows: TGCGCCAGCAGCCCCGGGACTAGTCTTAATGAGCAGTTCTTC. The chain recombines TRBV5-1 with TRBJ2-1; 8 bases align to TRBD2. V was clipped by 4 bases and J by 7 bases; unmatched bases: 7. This CDR3 spans 14 amino acids. CDR1 and CDR2 from the germline V gene are SGHRS and YFSETQ.

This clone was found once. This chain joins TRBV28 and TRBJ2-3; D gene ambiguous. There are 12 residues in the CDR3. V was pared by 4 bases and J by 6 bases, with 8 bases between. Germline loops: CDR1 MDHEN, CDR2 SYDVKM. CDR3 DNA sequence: TGTGCCAGCAGTTCTAGTGGCGATACGCAGTATTTT. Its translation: CASSSSGDTQYF.

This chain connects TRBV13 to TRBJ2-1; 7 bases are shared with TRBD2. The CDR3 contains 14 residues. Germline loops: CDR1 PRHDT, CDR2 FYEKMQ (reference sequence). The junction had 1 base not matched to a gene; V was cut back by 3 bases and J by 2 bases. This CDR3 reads CASSFRGAYNEQFF. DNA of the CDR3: TGTGCCAGCAGCTTCCGGGGGGCCTACAATGAGCAGTTCTTC. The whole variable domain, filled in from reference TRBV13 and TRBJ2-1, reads AAGVIQSPRHLIKEKRETATLKCYPIPRHDTVYWYQQGPGQDPQFLISFYEKMQSDKGSIPDRFSAQQFSDYHSELNMSSLELGDSALYFCASSFRGAYNEQFFGPGTRLTVL.

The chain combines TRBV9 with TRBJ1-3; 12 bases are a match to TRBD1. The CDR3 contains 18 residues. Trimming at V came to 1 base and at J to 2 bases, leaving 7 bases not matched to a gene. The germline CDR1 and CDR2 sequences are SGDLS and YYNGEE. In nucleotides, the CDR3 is TGTGCCAGCAGCGTAAGGGACAGGGGGCCAGGAACTGGAAACACCATATATTTT. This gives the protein CASSVRDRGPGTGNTIYF.

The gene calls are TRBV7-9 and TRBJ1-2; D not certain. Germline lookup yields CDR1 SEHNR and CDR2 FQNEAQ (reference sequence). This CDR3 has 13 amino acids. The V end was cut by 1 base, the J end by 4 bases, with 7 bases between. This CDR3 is CASSLVTVYGYTF. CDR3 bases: TGTGCCAGCAGCTTAGTCACAGTCTATGGCTACACCTTC.